A selection of T cell receptor beta chains follows, all from one sample in a study of blood T cell repertoires in COVID-19. Sequencing used immunoSEQ multiplex PCR; TCRdb keeps in-frame clones, though not all of them. The sample includes some 42,000 clones, 90% of them seen just once. Input material: peripheral blood. These receptor sequences come from a man in his fifties or sixties with active COVID-19. Both conserved end residues are part of each CDR3. Each record gives: V gene, D gene, clone size, J gene, CDR3 protein, CDR3 DNA. A D gene is named only where the DNA matches it firmly. Clone size is given for some rows only: seen once, a few or many times, or a class if the clone is expanded.

>TRBV4-2|TRBD2|few|TRBJ2-1
CASSQGTSGGYNEQFF
TGTGCCAGCAGCCAGGGCACTAGCGGGGGGTACAATGAGCAGTTCTTC
>TRBV6-4|TRBD2|medium-sized|TRBJ2-3
CASSVSGGGADTQYF
TGTGCCAGCAGTGTTAGCGGGGGAGGAGCAGATACGCAGTATTTT
>TRBV6-5|.|.|TRBJ1-2
CASSYSISWGHGYTF
TGTGCCAGCAGTTACTCGATCAGTTGGGGGCATGGCTACACCTTC
>TRBV6-5|.|.|TRBJ1-6
CASSSAGLNNSPLHF
TGTGCCAGCAGTTCCGCGGGACTGAATAATTCACCCCTCCACTTT
>TRBV7-9|TRBD1|.|TRBJ1-1
CASSRPGTGGTRSTEAFF
TGTGCCAGCAGCCGCCCCGGGACAGGGGGCACGAGGAGCACTGAAGCTTTCTTT
>TRBV7-9|.|.|TRBJ1-1
CASSSGGLGTEAFF
TGTGCCAGCAGCTCAGGAGGGTTAGGCACTGAAGCTTTCTTT
>TRBV7-2|.|.|TRBJ2-5
CASSLARGGETQYF
TGTGCCAGCAGCTTAGCGAGGGGGGGAGAGACCCAGTACTTC
>TRBV10-2|.|.|TRBJ1-1
CASSESSSTEAFF
TGCGCCAGCAGTGAGTCGAGCTCCACTGAAGCTTTCTTT
>TRBV18|TRBD1|once|TRBJ1-1
CASSQGALNTEAFF
TGTGCCAGCTCACAGGGGGCGCTGAACACTGAAGCTTTCTTT
>TRBV15|.|.|TRBJ1-2
CATSREDGGCVF
TGTGCCACCAGCAGAGAGGACGGGGGATGCGTTTTC
>TRBV5-1|.|.|TRBJ2-7
CASSSTGLEEQYF
TGCGCCAGCAGCAGCACAGGGTTGGAAGAGCAGTACTTC
>TRBV27|TRBD1|.|TRBJ2-4
CASSREGQGIAKNIQYF
TGTGCCAGCAGTCGAGAGGGACAGGGGATAGCCAAAAACATTCAGTACTTC
>TRBV5-1|.|.|TRBJ1-6
CASSSTPAENSPLHF
TGCGCCAGCAGCTCCACCCCGGCGGAGAATTCACCCCTCCACTTT
>TRBV19|TRBD1|.|TRBJ2-5
CASSPLDRDQETQYF
TGTGCCAGTAGTCCCCTAGACAGGGATCAAGAGACCCAGTACTTC
>TRBV11-2|.|.|TRBJ2-3
CASSSTRHRVTQYF
TGTGCCAGCAGCTCGACTAGGCATCGTGTTACGCAGTATTTT
>TRBV4-1|TRBD2|.|TRBJ2-5
CASSPGLAETQYF
TGCGCCAGCAGCCCGGGACTAGCGGAGACCCAGTACTTC
>TRBV5-8|.|.|TRBJ1-6
CASSLGMVGSPLHF
TGTGCCAGCAGCCTCGGGATGGTTGGATCACCCCTCCACTTT
>TRBV7-9|TRBD1|.|TRBJ1-1
CASSPRTGQRTEAFF
TGTGCCAGCAGCCCAAGGACAGGGCAACGCACTGAAGCTTTCTTT
>TRBV6-5|.|.|TRBJ2-7
CASSYSPVGYVYEQYF
TGTGCCAGCAGTTACTCCCCGGTTGGTTATGTGTACGAGCAGTACTTC
>TRBV6-1|TRBD1|.|TRBJ2-3
CASSDAGDRAFADTQYF
TGTGCCAGCAGTGACGCTGGGGACAGGGCCTTCGCAGATACGCAGTATTTT
>TRBV4-1|TRBD1|few|TRBJ2-7
CASSQGQGASYEQYF
TGCGCCAGCAGCCAGGGACAGGGGGCGTCCTACGAGCAGTACTTC
>TRBV9|TRBD1|.|TRBJ2-3
CASSVDRGTDTQYF
TGTGCCAGCAGCGTCGACAGGGGCACAGATACGCAGTATTTT
>TRBV6-1|.|.|TRBJ1-1
CASSEFRVNTEAFF
TGTGCCAGCAGTGAATTTCGGGTGAACACTGAAGCTTTCTTT
>TRBV5-1|TRBD1|.|TRBJ1-5
CASSLQGAINQPQHF
TGCGCCAGCAGCTTACAGGGGGCTATTAATCAGCCCCAGCATTTT
>TRBV6-5|.|once|TRBJ2-3
CASSQQADTQYF
TGTGCCAGCAGTCAACAGGCAGATACGCAGTATTTT
>TRBV5-1|TRBD1|.|TRBJ2-2
CASSFQGAPGELFF
TGCGCCAGCAGCTTTCAGGGGGCGCCCGGGGAGCTGTTTTTT
>TRBV19|TRBD1|medium-sized|TRBJ2-3
CASQIGQGHTDTQYF
TGTGCCAGCCAAATCGGACAGGGTCACACAGATACGCAGTATTTT
>TRBV4-2|TRBD2|.|TRBJ2-1
CASSQDHSGGALYEQFF
TGTGCCAGCAGCCAAGACCATAGCGGGGGGGCCCTCTATGAGCAGTTCTTC
>TRBV13|.|.|TRBJ1-2
CASSLTGTHYGYTF
TGTGCCAGCAGCCTCACAGGAACTCACTATGGCTACACCTTC
>TRBV3-1/TRBV3-2|TRBD2|.|TRBJ2-5
CASSLGLAGGHQETQYF
TGTGCCAGCAGCCTGGGACTAGCGGGGGGACACCAAGAGACCCAGTACTTC
>TRBV15|.|.|TRBJ2-5
CATSRVKGARETQYF
TGTGCCACCAGCAGAGTTAAAGGGGCTAGGGAGACCCAGTACTTC
>TRBV19|TRBD1|.|TRBJ1-4
CASSDGTVNEKLFF
TGTGCCAGTAGTGACGGGACAGTTAATGAAAAACTGTTTTTT
>TRBV6-6|.|.|TRBJ1-2
CASSPGYGYTF
TGTGCCAGCAGTCCCGGGTATGGCTACACCTTC
>TRBV5-8|TRBD1|.|TRBJ1-4
CASSLATGGGELFF
TGTGCCAGCAGCTTGGCGACAGGGGGAGGAGAACTGTTTTTT
>TRBV4-3|TRBD2|.|TRBJ2-7
CASSQELADHYEQYF
TGCGCCAGCAGCCAAGAACTAGCGGACCACTACGAGCAGTACTTC
>TRBV7-8|.|.|TRBJ2-1
CASSPSGRGAPEQFF
TGTGCCAGCAGCCCCTCCGGCCGGGGTGCCCCTGAGCAGTTCTTC